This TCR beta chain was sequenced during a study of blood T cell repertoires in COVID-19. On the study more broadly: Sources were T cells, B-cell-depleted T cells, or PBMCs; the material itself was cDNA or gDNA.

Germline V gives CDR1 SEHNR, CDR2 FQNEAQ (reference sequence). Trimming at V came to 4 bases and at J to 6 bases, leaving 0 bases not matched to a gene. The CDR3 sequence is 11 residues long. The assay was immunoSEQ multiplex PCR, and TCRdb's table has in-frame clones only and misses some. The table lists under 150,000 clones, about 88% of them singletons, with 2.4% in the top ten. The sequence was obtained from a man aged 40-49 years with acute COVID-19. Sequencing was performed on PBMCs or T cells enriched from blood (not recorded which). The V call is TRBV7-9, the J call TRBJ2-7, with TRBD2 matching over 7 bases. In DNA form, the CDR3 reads TGTGCCAGCAGCTGGGGGGGCGAGCAGTACTTC. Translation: CASSWGGEQYF.